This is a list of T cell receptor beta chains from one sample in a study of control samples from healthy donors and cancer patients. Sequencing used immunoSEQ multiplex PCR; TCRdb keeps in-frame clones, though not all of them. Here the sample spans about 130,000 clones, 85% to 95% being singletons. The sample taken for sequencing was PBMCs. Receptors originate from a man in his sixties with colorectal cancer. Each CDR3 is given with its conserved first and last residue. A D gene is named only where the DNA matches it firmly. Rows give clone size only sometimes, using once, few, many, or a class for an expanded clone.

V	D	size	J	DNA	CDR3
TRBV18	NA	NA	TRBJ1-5	TGTGCCAGCTCACCGACAGTTAGCAATCAGCCCCAGCATTTT	CASSPTVSNQPQHF
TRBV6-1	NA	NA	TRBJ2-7	TGTGCCAGCAGTGAAGCGGGCCCGTACTACGAGCAGTACTTC	CASSEAGPYYEQYF
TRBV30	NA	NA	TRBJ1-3	TGTGCCTGGAGCTTCCGTAGTACCATATATTTT	CAWSFRSTIYF
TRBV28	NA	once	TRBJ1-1	TGTGCCAGCAGTCTTAGGATGAACACTGAAGCTTTCTTT	CASSLRMNTEAFF
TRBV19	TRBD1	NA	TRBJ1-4	TGTGCCAGTAGCAGGGCACAGGGGAGTAATGAAAAACTGTTTTTT	CASSRAQGSNEKLFF
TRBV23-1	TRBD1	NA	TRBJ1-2	TGCGCCAGCAGTCAATTTACCGGGACAGGGACCCTCTATGGCTACACCTTC	CASSQFTGTGTLYGYTF
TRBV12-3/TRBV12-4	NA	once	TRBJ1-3	TGTGCCAGCAGTTTAGCTGGTGGAAACACCATATATTTT	CASSLAGGNTIYF
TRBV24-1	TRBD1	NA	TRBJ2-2	TGTGCGATCCAGGGGGATTACACCGGGGAGCTGTTTTTT	CAIQGDYTGELFF
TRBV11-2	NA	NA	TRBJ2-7	TGTGCCAGCAGCTTCGGCTCCTCCTACGAGCAGTACTTC	CASSFGSSYEQYF
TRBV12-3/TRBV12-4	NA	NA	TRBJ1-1	TGTGCCAGCACCCAGGGATACACTGAAGCTTTCTTT	CASTQGYTEAFF
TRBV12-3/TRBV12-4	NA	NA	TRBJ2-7	TGTGCCAGCAGTTCTCTTAAGGGGAACGAGCAGTACTTC	CASSSLKGNEQYF
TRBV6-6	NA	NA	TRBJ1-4	TGTGCCGGTCAAACTAATGAAAAACTGTTTTTT	CAGQTNEKLFF
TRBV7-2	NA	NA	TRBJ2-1	TGTGCCAGCAGCTCCGGGACCCACAATGAGCAGTTCTTC	CASSSGTHNEQFF
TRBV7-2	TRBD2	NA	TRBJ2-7	TGTGCCAGCAGCTCGAGACCCCCGACTAGCGGGGGGCTCTACGAGCAGTACTTC	CASSSRPPTSGGLYEQYF
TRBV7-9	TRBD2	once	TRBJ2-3	TGTGCCAGCAGCCCTGAGGGGACTAGCGGCACAGATACGCAGTATTTT	CASSPEGTSGTDTQYF
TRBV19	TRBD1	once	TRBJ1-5	TGTGCCAGTTGGGACAGGGGGCTGTTGCAGCCCCAGCATTTT	CASWDRGLLQPQHF
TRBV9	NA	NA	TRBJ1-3	TGTGCCAGCAGGGGTTCTGGAAACACCATATATTTT	CASRGSGNTIYF
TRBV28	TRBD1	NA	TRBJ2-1	TGTGCCAGCAGCCGGACAGGGCATGAGCAGTTCTTC	CASSRTGHEQFF
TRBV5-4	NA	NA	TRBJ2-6	TGTGCCAGCAGCCCCCCTAGCTCTGGGGCCAACGTCCTGACTTTC	CASSPPSSGANVLTF
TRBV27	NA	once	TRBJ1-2	TGTGCCAGCAGTGCCGACCCGTCGACTGGCTACACCTTC	CASSADPSTGYTF
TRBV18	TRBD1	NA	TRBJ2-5	TGTGCCAGCTCACCATTTACAGGGGGTAACCAAGAGACCCAGTACTTC	CASSPFTGGNQETQYF
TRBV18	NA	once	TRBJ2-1	TGTGCCAGCTCAAAGACCGGGGGCAAACTGGGCAATGAGCAGTTCTTC	CASSKTGGKLGNEQFF
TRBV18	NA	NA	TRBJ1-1	TGTGCCAGCTCACAGTCAGACCGACTATCGGGCACTGAAGCTTTCTTT	CASSQSDRLSGTEAFF
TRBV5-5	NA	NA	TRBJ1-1	TGTGCCAGCAGCTTGGGACAGCCAAACACTGAAGCTTTCTTT	CASSLGQPNTEAFF
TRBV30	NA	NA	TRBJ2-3	TGTGCCTGGGGCCCCCAGGGAGATACGCAGTATTTT	CAWGPQGDTQYF
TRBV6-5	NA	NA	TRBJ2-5	TGTGCCAGCAGTTACTCGGGGGGCAAGGGAGAGACCCAGTACTTC	CASSYSGGKGETQYF
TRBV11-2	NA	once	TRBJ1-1	TGTGCCAGCAGCTCCCGGTGGATCACTGAAGCTTTCTTT	CASSSRWITEAFF
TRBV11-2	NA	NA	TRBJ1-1	TGTGCCAGCAGCTTAGGGCAGGGGGAAGCTTTCTTT	CASSLGQGEAFF
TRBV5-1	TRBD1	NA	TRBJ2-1	TGCGCCAGCAGCTTGTCGCAGGGGGCGAACAATGAGCAGTTCTTC	CASSLSQGANNEQFF
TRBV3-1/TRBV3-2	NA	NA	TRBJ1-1	TGTGCCAGCAGCCAAGGACGGGACACTGAAGCTTTCTTT	CASSQGRDTEAFF
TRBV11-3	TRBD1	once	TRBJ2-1	TGTGCCAGCAGCTCCCACCGGGACAGGAGATACAATGAGCAGTTCTTC	CASSSHRDRRYNEQFF
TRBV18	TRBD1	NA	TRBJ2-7	TGTGCCAGCTCACCGGGGACAGGGGGCTCATACGAGCAGTACTTC	CASSPGTGGSYEQYF
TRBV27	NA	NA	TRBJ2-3	TGTGCCAGCAGTTTATTGACAAGCACAGATACGCAGTATTTT	CASSLLTSTDTQYF
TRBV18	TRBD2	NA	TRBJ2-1	TGTGCCAGCTCACCAGGTGGCGGGGGGGTCTACAATGAGCAGTTCTTC	CASSPGGGGVYNEQFF
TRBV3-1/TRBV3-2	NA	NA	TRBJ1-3	TGTGCCAGCAGCCAAGATTCAAGTTTCTCTGGAAACACCATATATTTT	CASSQDSSFSGNTIYF
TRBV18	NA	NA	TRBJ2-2	TGTGCCAGCTCACCAGAACACCCCAGAGGGGAGCTGTTTTTT	CASSPEHPRGELFF
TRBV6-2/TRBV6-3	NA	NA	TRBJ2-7	TGTGCCAGCAGTTACTATGGGACGGACGAGCAGTACTTC	CASSYYGTDEQYF
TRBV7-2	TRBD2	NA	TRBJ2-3	TGTGCCAGCAGCTTAGAGACTAGCGGGGGGGGCACAGATACGCAGTATTTT	CASSLETSGGGTDTQYF
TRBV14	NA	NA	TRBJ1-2	TGTGCCAGCAGCCAAAATGAAGGGGCCGGCTACACCTTC	CASSQNEGAGYTF
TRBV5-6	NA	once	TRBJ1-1	TGTGCCAGCAGCTTGTATGGGCTTGAGCCCAAAGAGGCTTTCTTT	CASSLYGLEPKEAFF
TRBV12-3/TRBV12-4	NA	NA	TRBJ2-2	TGTGCCAGCAGTTTAAGGAGGACCGGGGAGCTGTTTTTT	CASSLRRTGELFF
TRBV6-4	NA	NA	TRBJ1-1	TGTGCCAGCAGTATCTCTCAGAACACTGAAGCTTTCTTT	CASSISQNTEAFF
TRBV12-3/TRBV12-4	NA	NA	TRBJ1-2	TGTGCCAGCAGTTTAGCAGGGGGGAGCGGCTACACCTTC	CASSLAGGSGYTF
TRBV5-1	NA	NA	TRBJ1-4	TGCGCCAGCAGCCCGGGAGCGGTAGCAACTAATGAAAAACTGTTTTTT	CASSPGAVATNEKLFF
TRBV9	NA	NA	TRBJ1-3	TGTGCCAGCAGCGTAGGAACAGCGTTCTCTGGAAACACCATATATTTT	CASSVGTAFSGNTIYF
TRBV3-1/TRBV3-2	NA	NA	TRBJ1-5	TGTGCCAGCAGCCAAACAGGGATCTTTGAGCCCCAGCATTTT	CASSQTGIFEPQHF
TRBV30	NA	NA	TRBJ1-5	TGTGCCTGGAGCCTTGGCGGGAATAGCAATCAGCCCCAGCATTTT	CAWSLGGNSNQPQHF
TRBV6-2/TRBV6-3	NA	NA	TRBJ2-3	TGTGCCAGCAGTTCGGCAGGGTGGTTCACAGATACGCAGTATTTT	CASSSAGWFTDTQYF
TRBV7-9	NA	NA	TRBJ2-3	TGTGCCAGCAGCTTAAGAATCACAGATACGCAGTATTTT	CASSLRITDTQYF
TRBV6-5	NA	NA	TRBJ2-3	TGTGCCAGCAGTCACCGGGGGACAGATACGCAGTATTTT	CASSHRGTDTQYF
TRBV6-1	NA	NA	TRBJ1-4	TGTGCCAGCAGTGACAGGGTAAATGAAAAACTGTTTTTT	CASSDRVNEKLFF
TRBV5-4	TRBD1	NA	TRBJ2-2	TGTGCCAGCAGCCCTCCCGGACAGGGTGGCACCGGGGAGCTGTTTTTT	CASSPPGQGGTGELFF
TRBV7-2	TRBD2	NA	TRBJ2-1	TGTGCCAGCAGCCCCGGGACTAGCGGGGGGGAAGAGCAGTTCTTC	CASSPGTSGGEEQFF
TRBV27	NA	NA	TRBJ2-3	TGTGCCAGCAAAACAGGGTCAGATACGCAGTATTTT	CASKTGSDTQYF
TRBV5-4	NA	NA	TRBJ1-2	TGTGCCAGCAGCGGGGTCTTCTATAGGGGCTACACCTTC	CASSGVFYRGYTF
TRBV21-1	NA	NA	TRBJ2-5	TGTGCCAGCAGCGGAGACGGGACATTAGGCGGGGAGACCCAGTACTTC	CASSGDGTLGGETQYF
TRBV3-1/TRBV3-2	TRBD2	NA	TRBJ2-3	TGTGCCAGCAGCCCGGGACTAGCGGGGAAGACAGATACGCAGTATTTT	CASSPGLAGKTDTQYF